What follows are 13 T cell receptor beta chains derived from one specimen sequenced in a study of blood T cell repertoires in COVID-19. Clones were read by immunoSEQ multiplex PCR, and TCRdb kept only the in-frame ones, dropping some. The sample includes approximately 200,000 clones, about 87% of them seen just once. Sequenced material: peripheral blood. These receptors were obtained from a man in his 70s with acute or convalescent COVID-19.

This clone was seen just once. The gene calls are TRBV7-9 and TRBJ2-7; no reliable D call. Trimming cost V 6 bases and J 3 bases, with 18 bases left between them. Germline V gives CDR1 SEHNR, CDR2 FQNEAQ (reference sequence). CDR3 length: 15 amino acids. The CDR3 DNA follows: TGTGCCAGCAGTCAAACTCGGGTGCCCCTCTACGAGCAGTACTTC. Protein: CASSQTRVPLYEQYF.

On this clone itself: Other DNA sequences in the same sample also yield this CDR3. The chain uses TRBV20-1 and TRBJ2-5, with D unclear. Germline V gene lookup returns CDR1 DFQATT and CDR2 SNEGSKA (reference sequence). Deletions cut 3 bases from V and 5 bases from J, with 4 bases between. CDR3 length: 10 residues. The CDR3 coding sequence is TGCAGTGCTAGTCAGGAGACCCAGTACTTC. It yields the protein CSASQETQYF.

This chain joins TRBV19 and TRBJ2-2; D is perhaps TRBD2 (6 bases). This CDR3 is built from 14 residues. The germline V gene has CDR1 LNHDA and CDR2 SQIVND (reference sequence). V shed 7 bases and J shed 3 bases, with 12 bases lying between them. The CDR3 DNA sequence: TGTGCCAGTAAAGCGGGTGCGCACACCGGGGAGCTGTTTTTT. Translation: CASKAGAHTGELFF.

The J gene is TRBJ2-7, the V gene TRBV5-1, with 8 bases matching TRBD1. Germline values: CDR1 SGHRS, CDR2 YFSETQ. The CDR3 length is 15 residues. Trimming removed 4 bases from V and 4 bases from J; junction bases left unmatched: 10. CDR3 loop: CASSVNPGQEYEQYF. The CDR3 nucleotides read TGCGCCAGCAGCGTCAACCCGGGACAGGAATACGAGCAGTACTTC.

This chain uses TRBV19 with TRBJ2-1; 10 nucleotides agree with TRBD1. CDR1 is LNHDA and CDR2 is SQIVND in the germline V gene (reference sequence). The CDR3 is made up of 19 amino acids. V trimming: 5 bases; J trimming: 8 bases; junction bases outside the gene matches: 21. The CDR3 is CASSVTGGAGLALVHEQFF. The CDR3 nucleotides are TGTGCCAGTAGTGTGACAGGGGGCGCAGGACTAGCTTTAGTCCATGAGCAGTTCTTC.

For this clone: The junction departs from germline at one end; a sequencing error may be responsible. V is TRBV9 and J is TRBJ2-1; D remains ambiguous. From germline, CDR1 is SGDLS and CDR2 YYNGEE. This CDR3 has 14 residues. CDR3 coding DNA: TGTGCCAGCAGCGTTTATAACTCCAACAATGAGCAGTTCTTC. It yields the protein CASSVYNSNNEQFF.

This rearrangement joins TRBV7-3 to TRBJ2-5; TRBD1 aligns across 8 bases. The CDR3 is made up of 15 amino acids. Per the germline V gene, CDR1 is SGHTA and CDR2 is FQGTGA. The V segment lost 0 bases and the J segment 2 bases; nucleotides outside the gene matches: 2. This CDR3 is CASSLTNRGQETQYF. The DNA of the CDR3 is TGTGCCAGCAGCTTAACTAACAGGGGGCAAGAGACCCAGTACTTC.

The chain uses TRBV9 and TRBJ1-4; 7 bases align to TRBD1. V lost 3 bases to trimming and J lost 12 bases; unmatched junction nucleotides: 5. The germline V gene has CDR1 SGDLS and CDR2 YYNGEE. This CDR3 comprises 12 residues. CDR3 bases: TGTGCCAGCAGCGGAGGGGACAGACAACTGTTTTTT. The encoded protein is CASSGGDRQLFF.

The CDR3 coding sequence is TGTGCCATCAGTCCTTGGGGAGGGGAGAACACTGAAGCTTTCTTT. Residues: CAISPWGGENTEAFF. The chain carries TRBV10-3 and TRBJ1-1; TRBD1 is a possible D gene (5 bases). CDR1 ENHRY and CDR2 SYGVKD come from the germline V gene. This CDR3 is 15 amino acids long. The ends were cut back, 5 bases at V and 1 base at J, with 14 bases in the middle.

The chain's CDR3 is CARSLVAFPLHF. CDR3 DNA sequence: TGTGCCAGAAGCTTGGTAGCCTTCCCCCTCCACTTT. V is TRBV5-3 and J is TRBJ1-6; D uncertain. TRBV5-3 is placed among ORFs of uncertain function. V dropped 0 bases and J dropped 13 bases, with 8 bases sitting between them. This CDR3 comprises 12 residues.

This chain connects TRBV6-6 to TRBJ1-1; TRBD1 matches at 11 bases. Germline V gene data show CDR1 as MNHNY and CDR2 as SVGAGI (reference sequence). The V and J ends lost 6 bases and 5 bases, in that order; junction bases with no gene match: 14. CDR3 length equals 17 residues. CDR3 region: CASRRTGTGGRSTEAFF. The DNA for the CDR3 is TGTGCCAGCAGACGAACCGGGACAGGGGGTAGGAGTACTGAAGCTTTCTTT.

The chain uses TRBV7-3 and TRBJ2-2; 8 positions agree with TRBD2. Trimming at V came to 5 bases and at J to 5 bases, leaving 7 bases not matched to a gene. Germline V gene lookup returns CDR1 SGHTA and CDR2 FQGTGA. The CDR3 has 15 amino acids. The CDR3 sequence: CASSPGGGRTGELFF. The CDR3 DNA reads TGTGCCAGCAGCCCTGGCGGGGGGAGAACCGGGGAGCTGTTTTTT.

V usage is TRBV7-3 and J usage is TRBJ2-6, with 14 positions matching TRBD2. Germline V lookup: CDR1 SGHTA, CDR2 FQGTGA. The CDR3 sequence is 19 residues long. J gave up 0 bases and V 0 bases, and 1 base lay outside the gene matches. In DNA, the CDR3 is TGTGCCAGCAGCTTAACCGGGACTAGCGGGAGCTCTGGGGCCAACGTCCTGACTTTC. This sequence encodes CASSLTGTSGSSGANVLTF.